The source of this T cell receptor (beta chain) is a study of T cell responses to AZD1222 COVID-19 vaccine. Turning to the study itself: Investigators merged groups given second doses at roughly 4 or roughly 12 weeks.

As for this clone: The antigen remains undetermined.

Whole-study findings and limits: Spike-spanning, vaccine-associated CD4 TCRs were dominant at 160-218 and 743-854.

Profiled with immunoSEQ multiplex PCR; TCRdb holds only in-frame clones, not every one. This sample carries about 160,000 clones, about 90% of them seen once, and the ten largest clones take around 1.8%. The junction had 11 bases not matched to a gene; V was cut back by 2 bases and J by 7 bases. Germline CDR1 GTSNPN, CDR2 SVGIG (reference sequence). CDR3 length: 16 residues. This sequence joins TRBV30 and TRBJ1-6, with 7 bases that match TRBD1. This specimen consisted of peripheral blood, obtained on day 0 of AZD1222 vaccination. This sequence originates from an adult in good health. The DNA for the CDR3 is TGTGCCTGGAGTTTTCCCCCGGGACAGCGAAATTCACCCCTCCACTTT. Translating it yields CAWSFPPGQRNSPLHF.